The 9 T cell receptor beta chains listed next were all sequenced from one sample in a study of CD8+CD57+ T cells in acquired aplastic anemia. Genomic DNA, serving as template, underwent TCR beta VDJ and CDR3 profiling. TCRdb processed the reads anew with MiXCR; each CDR3 protein has one entry. The data hold approximately 380,000 distinct CDR3 sequences, with about two thirds observed a single time. The material sequenced was sorted CD4+, CD8+, or CD8+CD57+ T cells (not recorded which) from PBMCs. The receptor set was obtained from a human donor in good health, serving as a control.

V usage is TRBV6-1 and J usage is TRBJ2-1; weak D call: TRBD2 (5 bases). The CDR3 length is 12 residues. The germline CDR1 and CDR2 sequences are MNHNS and SASEGT. Trimming shortened V by 6 bases and J by 5 bases, and 8 bases separated the two germline ends. CDR3 nucleotides: TGTGCCAGCAGGGAGGCCAACAATGAGCAGTTCTTC. Translation: CASREANNEQFF.

A remark on this clonotype: Because it lacks the conserved phenylalanine or tryptophan at the end, this CDR3 is likely a read error. No DNA is shown, since the ends of the CDR3 on it are uncertain; the CDR3 is the one TCRdb lists. The chain uses TRBV7-9 and TRBJ1-1; no check of the table's D call, TRBD1, against the DNA was made. The length of the CDR3 is 13 amino acids, counting both ends. CDR1 is SEHNR, CDR2 FQNEAQ, per germline (reference sequence). The CDR3 sequence is CASSLEGRDEAEA.

V and J are TRBV19 and TRBJ1-4, with 9 bases lining up with TRBD1. This CDR3 has 15 amino acids. Germline CDR1 is LNHDA and CDR2 is SQIVND (reference sequence). V trimming: 4 bases; J trimming: 15 bases; junction bases outside the gene matches: 15. The DNA of the CDR3 is TGTGCCAGTAGTAGACAGGGGGATTCTGGAGAAAACATGTTTTTT. Residues: CASSRQGDSGENMFF.

The J gene is TRBJ2-7, the V gene TRBV20-1; the D is unclear. This CDR3 spans 11 amino acids. Trimming stripped 4 bases from V and 6 bases from J, with 10 bases between. CDR1 is DFQATT, CDR2 SNEGSKA, per germline (reference sequence). The CDR3 sequence is CSATYLFEQYF. The CDR3 region has the DNA TGCAGTGCTACCTACTTATTCGAGCAGTACTTC.

V usage is TRBV12-3 or TRBV12-4 and J usage is TRBJ2-5, with D possibly matching TRBD2 (5 bases). The CDR3 loop spans 13 amino acids. Trimming removed 5 bases from V and 3 bases from J, with 10 bases in between. In DNA, the CDR3 is TGTGCCAGCAGTAAAGGAGCGGAAGAGACCCAGTACTTC. It codes for CASSKGAEETQYF.

This sequence joins TRBV15 and TRBJ2-5; 10 nucleotides agree with TRBD1. V trimming: 5 bases; J trimming: 5 bases; junction bases outside the gene matches: 14. This CDR3 region has 17 residues. Germline V gives CDR1 LNHNV, CDR2 YYDKDF (reference sequence). Here the CDR3 reads CATSGPGQGQGRETQYF. CDR3 DNA: TGTGCCACCAGCGGTCCGGGACAGGGACAGGGGCGGGAGACCCAGTACTTC.

The CDR3 coding sequence is TGTGCCAGCCTCCTTCCGGACAGGGCGACAGATACGCAGTATTTT. It is translated as CASLLPDRATDTQYF. This chain connects TRBV27 to TRBJ2-3; 8 positions match TRBD1. Germline CDR1 and CDR2: MNHEY and SMNVEV (reference sequence). The CDR3 has 15 residues. The trim removed 8 bases at V and 3 bases at J, leaving 10 bases unmatched.

In this sample, this clonotype turned up many times. V is TRBV5-5 and J is TRBJ2-4; D possibly corresponds to TRBD2 (5 bases). CDR1 and CDR2 (germline): SGHKS, YYEKEE (reference sequence). The CDR3 is made up of 16 amino acids. V was trimmed by 3 bases and J by 0 bases, leaving 13 bases between them. The CDR3, as DNA: TGTGCCAGCAGCTATAAGCGGAGGATAGCCAAAAACATTCAGTACTTC. Encoded protein: CASSYKRRIAKNIQYF.

Ten or more counts support this clonotype. The rearrangement links TRBV29-1 to TRBJ2-6; D call uncertain. Trimming took 3 bases from V and 1 from J, leaving 7 bases between them. The CDR3 covers 14 residues. Germline V gene lookup returns CDR1 SQVTM and CDR2 ANQGSEA. The CDR3 sequence: CSVDTSSGANVLTF. CDR3 bases: TGCAGCGTTGACACGTCGTCTGGGGCCAACGTCCTGACTTTC.